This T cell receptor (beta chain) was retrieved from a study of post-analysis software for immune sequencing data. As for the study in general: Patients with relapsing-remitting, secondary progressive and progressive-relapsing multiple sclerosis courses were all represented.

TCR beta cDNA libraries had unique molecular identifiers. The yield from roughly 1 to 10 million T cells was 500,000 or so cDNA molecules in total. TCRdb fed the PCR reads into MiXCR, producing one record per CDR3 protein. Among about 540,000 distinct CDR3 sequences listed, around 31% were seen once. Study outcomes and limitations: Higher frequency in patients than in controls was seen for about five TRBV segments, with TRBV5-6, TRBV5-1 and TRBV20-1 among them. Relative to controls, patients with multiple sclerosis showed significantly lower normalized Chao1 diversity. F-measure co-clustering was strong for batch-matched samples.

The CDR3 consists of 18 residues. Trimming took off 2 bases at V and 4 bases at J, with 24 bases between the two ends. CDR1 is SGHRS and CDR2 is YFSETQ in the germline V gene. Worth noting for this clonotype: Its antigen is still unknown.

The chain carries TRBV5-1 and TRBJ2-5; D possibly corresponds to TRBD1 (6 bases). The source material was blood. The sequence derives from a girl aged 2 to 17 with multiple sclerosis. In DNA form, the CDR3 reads TGCGCCAGCAGCTTAATTCCGACCCAGGGGAATGGGGGAGAGACCCAGTACTTC. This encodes CASSLIPTQGNGGETQYF.